Below, 4 T cell receptor beta chains from the same sample are listed, as sequenced in a study of blood T cell repertoires in COVID-19. Method: immunoSEQ multiplex PCR; TCRdb's copy keeps in-frame clones and lacks some. The sample records roughly 40,000 clones, 80% to 90% being singletons. Source material: peripheral blood. Receptors were obtained from a woman aged 35 to 49 with acute or convalescent COVID-19.

In this sample, this clone turned up once. V is TRBV5-1 and J is TRBJ2-3, with 12 nucleotides matching TRBD1. Per the germline V gene, CDR1 is SGHRS and CDR2 is YFSETQ. V gave up 5 bases and J gave up 3 bases; unmatched junction bases: 7. The CDR3 runs 16 residues. The CDR3 sequence: CASRAGDRGQTDTQYF. In DNA form, the CDR3 reads TGCGCCAGCAGGGCCGGGGACAGGGGGCAAACAGATACGCAGTATTTT.

J is TRBJ1-2 and V is TRBV10-1; D possibly corresponds to TRBD1 (6 bases). Germline CDR1 WNHNN, CDR2 SYGVQD (reference sequence). The V end lost 11 bases, the J end lost 4 bases, and 23 bases lay between the germline ends. There are 15 residues in the CDR3. The CDR3 DNA sequence: TGCGCCTCCTCCAGTCCCCAGGACAGCTTCTATGGCTACACCTTC. This encodes CASSSPQDSFYGYTF.

This clone was counted a few times. This chain uses TRBV28 with TRBJ1-5; 7 bases are a match to TRBD1. Germline V gives CDR1 MDHEN, CDR2 SYDVKM. The length of the CDR3 is 15 residues. Trimming removed 8 bases from V and 5 bases from J; junction bases left unmatched: 12. This CDR3 reads CASSLRGRGDQPQHF. CDR3 DNA: TGTGCCAGCTCCTTGAGGGGCAGGGGGGATCAGCCCCAGCATTTT.

CDR3 loop: CASSRRTGYDEQFF. The CDR3 DNA reads as TGTGCCAGCAGCAGACGGACAGGCTACGATGAGCAGTTCTTC. The V call is TRBV21-1, the J call TRBJ2-1; whether TRBD1, the table's D call, matches the DNA was not checked. TRBV21-1 is labeled a pseudogene. The CDR3 loop spans 14 amino acids.